This paragraph covers one TCR beta chain sequence. Its antigen remains unknown. The data belong to a study of T-cell reconstitution after alpha-beta-depleted transplantation in children. Unique molecular identifiers were built into the TCRbeta library. TCRdb reprocessed the PCR reads with MiXCR, giving one entry per CDR3 protein. The table records about 77,000 distinct CDR3 sequences, roughly 20% of them present only once. Study-wide results and limits: Reports say that about two months after transplant, the alpha-beta T cells came out of several hundred graft clones that had expanded. Where some patients showed high TCRbeta diversity at day 60, it came from recipient T cells and thymic progenitors that had survived. One year post-transplant, T-cell counts and diversity were largely derived from T cells produced anew.

J lost 3 bases, V lost 0 bases, and 3 bases had no gene match. The CDR3 is 16 residues long. Sequenced here: PBMCs, mostly from graft donor cells, sampled 360 days after TCRalphabeta/CD19-depleted stem cell transplant. The chain uses TRBV12-3 or TRBV12-4 and TRBJ2-3, with 10 nucleotides matching TRBD2. This TCR derives from a male patient aged 2-15 years who had a stem cell transplant for acute lymphoblastic leukemia, so the T cells may come from the graft donor. The CDR3 DNA is TGTGCCAGCAGTTTAGCGCCTAGCGGGAGAACAGATACGCAGTATTTT. Its protein product is CASSLAPSGRTDTQYF.